The next 3 T cell receptor beta chains were all read from a single sample in a study of STAT5B mutations in CD4+ large granular lymphocyte leukemia (dated by TCRdb to between 2021 and 2024). Library prep was done by the immunoSEQ multiplex PCR assay. The clones in this table, taken by TCRdb from immuneACCESS, are in-frame only. Not every clone is retained; where verified, under half of the shortfall comes from an unresolved V gene, and the cause of the rest is unknown. For this sample there are about 34,000 clones; approximately 88% appear just once. The top ten clones comprise 0.97% of the sample. The source material was CD4+ T cells from blood buffy coats. Source of these receptors: a human donor in good health.

In its sample, this clone was seen a few times. The chain recombines TRBV10-3 with TRBJ2-7; maybe TRBD2 (6 bases). Between the trimmed V and J ends, which lost 10 bases and 6 bases, there was a span of 16 bases. This CDR3 is 12 amino acids long. Germline V lookup: CDR1 ENHRY, CDR2 SYGVKD. The CDR3 reads CATRGTGGEQYF. CDR3 nucleotides: TGTGCCACCCGGGGGACCGGGGGCGAGCAGTACTTC.

V gene TRBV6-5 combines with J gene TRBJ1-5, with TRBD1 matching over 10 bases. V gave up 7 bases and J gave up 6 bases; unmatched junction bases: 9. Looked up from germline, CDR1 is MNHEY and CDR2 is SVGAGI. The CDR3 runs to 15 residues. The CDR3 bases are TGTGCCAGCAATCCCACCGGGACAGGGGCTCAGCCCCAGCATTTT. Its translation: CASNPTGTGAQPQHF.

J is TRBJ2-5 and V is TRBV9; 8 nucleotides line up with TRBD2. This CDR3 region has 14 residues. The germline V gene encodes CDR1 SGDLS and CDR2 YYNGEE. V lost 3 bases and J lost 5; bases outside the gene matches: 6. CDR3 DNA: TGTGCCAGCAGCGCCGGGACTAGGCTGGAGACCCAGTACTTC. This translates into CASSAGTRLETQYF.